The rows below give T cell receptor beta chains drawn from one sample of a study of shared clonotypes between healthy human individuals. Sequenced by immunoSEQ multiplex PCR; TCRdb stores in-frame clones only, minus some. This table has 950,000 to 1,300,000 clones, more than 65% appearing once. What was sequenced was memory CD4+ T cells sorted from blood. These receptors all come from a man younger than 35 in good health. The CDR3 runs from the conserved cysteine through the conserved F or W. The order of the fields is CDR3 length, D gene, V gene, CDR3 protein. D genes are given only for firm matches.

14 - TRBV6-1 CASTPGGVNQPQHF
16 TRBD1 TRBV7-8 CASSPGQGLRNTEAFF
14 - TRBV28 CASSFKGYTGELFF
15 - TRBV4-3 CASSQEGGGRGKLFF
13 - TRBV6-5 CASSSISRAEAFF
17 - TRBV9 CASSVAGGVLLTGELFF
12 - TRBV6-1 CASSNSNYEQYF
17 - TRBV11-2 CASSLARSRWSSYEQYF
19 - TRBV18 CASSPLPATLVYSNQPQHF
13 - TRBV30 CAWSRAVHYEQYF
11 - TRBV10-3 CAIRSSYEQYF
13 - TRBV7-9 CASSLQGLTEAFF
16 TRBD1 TRBV6-5 CASSYSGTGSYNEQFF
16 - TRBV19 CASRPSLTGPAETQYF
15 TRBD1 TRBV9 CASSVGQGDLNEQFF
16 - TRBV9 CASSVGSRSSDYGYTF
17 - TRBV10-2 CASSESLHRVSGNTIYF
23 - TRBV5-1 CASSLETIGRPSSRESSWYGYTF
14 - TRBV2 CASSEAKGAGELFF
14 - TRBV5-8 CASSKPQNTGELFF
15 TRBD1 TRBV6-6 CASSDGQGYVDAQYF
14 TRBD1 TRBV6-5 CASRPTGQGGIQYF
18 TRBD1 TRBV6-1 CASSERKGQGANNSPLHF
13 - TRBV25-1 CASSEREATEAFF
13 - TRBV2 CASRPRTNTEAFF
15 TRBD2 TRBV4-2 CASSQGRGGQETQYF
14 - TRBV6-5 CASSPRIGERELFF
16 TRBD1 TRBV11-2 CASSADRPTSGNTIYF
14 - TRBV18 CASSPPGGNTEAFF
18 - TRBV19 CASSIGGFGGWAKETQYF
11 - TRBV6-5 CASTYKETQYF
14 - TRBV7-2 CASSGGVQSYEQYF
17 - TRBV25-1 CASSESSSEQSTDTQYF
15 - TRBV7-9 CASSPKRVGIEKLFF
11 TRBD1 TRBV11-3 CASSSTGTPVF
15 - TRBV7-2 CASSQTDSGTNTQYF
15 - TRBV5-1 CASSLGSGVREKLFF
13 - TRBV9 CASSPDRSTEAFF
17 - TRBV10-1 CASSTDFSVVAKNIQYF
15 TRBD1 TRBV6-5 CASSYSGTGDSPLHF
14 - TRBV11-2 CASSPGLFFNEQFF
11 - TRBV19 CASEDYNEQFF
16 TRBD2 TRBV7-2 CASSPQQLAGKNEQFF
15 - TRBV30 CAWKTPTGTNYGYTF
15 - TRBV7-9 CASSGYQGVNEKLFF
12 - TRBV18 CASSPYRGEAFF
15 - TRBV5-1 CASSRGDFTNEKLFF
17 TRBD1 TRBV7-9 CASSWGLGQFVEDTQYF
15 TRBD2 TRBV7-9 CASSFKRGLGDTQYF
15 TRBD2 TRBV4-1 CASVRSSGGAYEQFF
14 TRBD1 TRBV12-5 CASGLAQGASEQFF
16 - TRBV5-4 CASSSPSPGGANVLTF
13 - TRBV7-9 CASSWTVNTEAFF
12 - TRBV6-5 CASSAGVSPLHF
14 - TRBV7-6 CASSPGPVTDTQYF